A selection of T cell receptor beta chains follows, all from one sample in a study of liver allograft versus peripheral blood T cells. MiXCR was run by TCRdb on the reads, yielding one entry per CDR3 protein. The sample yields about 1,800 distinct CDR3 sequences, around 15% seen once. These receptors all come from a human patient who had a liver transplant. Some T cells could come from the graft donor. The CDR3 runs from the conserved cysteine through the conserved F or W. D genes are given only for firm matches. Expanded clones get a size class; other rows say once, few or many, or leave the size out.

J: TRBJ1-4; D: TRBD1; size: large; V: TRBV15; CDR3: CATSRVRGRAEKLFF; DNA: TGTGCCACCAGCAGAGTGAGGGGGCGCGCTGAAAAACTGTTTTTT
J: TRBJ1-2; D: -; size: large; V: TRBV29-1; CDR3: CSVELGGIYGYTF; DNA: TGCAGCGTTGAGCTGGGGGGTATCTATGGCTACACCTTC
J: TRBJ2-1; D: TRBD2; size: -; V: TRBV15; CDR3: CATSARGGSNNEQFF; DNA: TGTGCCACCAGCGCGCGGGGGGGCTCAAACAATGAGCAGTTCTTC
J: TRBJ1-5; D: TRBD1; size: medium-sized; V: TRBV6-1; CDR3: CASSRTGVGGNQPQHF; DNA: TGTGCCAGCTCTCGGACAGGGGTCGGCGGCAATCAGCCCCAGCATTTT
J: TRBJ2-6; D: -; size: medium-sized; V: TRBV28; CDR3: CASIQGGLSGANVLTF; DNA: TGTGCCAGCATACAGGGGGGGCTCTCTGGGGCCAACGTCCTGACTTTC
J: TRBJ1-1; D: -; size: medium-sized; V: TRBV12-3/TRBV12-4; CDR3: CASSHLGGEAFF; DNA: TGTGCCAGCAGTCACTTGGGAGGGGAAGCTTTCTTT
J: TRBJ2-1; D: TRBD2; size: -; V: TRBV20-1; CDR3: CSATERGSSYNEQFF; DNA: TGCAGTGCTACCGAGCGGGGTAGCTCCTACAATGAGCAGTTCTTC
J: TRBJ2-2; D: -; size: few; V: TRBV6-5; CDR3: CASSGRTFNTGELFF; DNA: TGTGCCAGCTCCGGCAGGACCTTTAACACCGGGGAGCTGTTTTTT
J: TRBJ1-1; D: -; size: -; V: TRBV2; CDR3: CASDKAGSDTEAFF; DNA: TGTGCCAGCGATAAAGCAGGGAGTGACACTGAAGCTTTCTTT
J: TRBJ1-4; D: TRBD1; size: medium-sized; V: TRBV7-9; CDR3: CASSYRQGQGEKLFF; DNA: TGTGCCAGCAGCTACCGACAGGGGCAGGGTGAAAAACTGTTTTTT
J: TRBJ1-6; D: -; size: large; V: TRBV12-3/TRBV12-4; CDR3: CASSSRDGLGSPLHF; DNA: TGTGCCAGCAGTTCCCGGGACGGCCTGGGGTCACCCCTCCACTTT
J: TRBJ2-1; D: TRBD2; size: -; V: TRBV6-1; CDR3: CATNGLAGVEQFF; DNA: TGTGCCACCAACGGGCTAGCGGGAGTCGAGCAGTTCTTC
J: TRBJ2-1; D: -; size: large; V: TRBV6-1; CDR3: CASSEVDYRVMSYNEQFF; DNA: TGTGCCAGCAGTGAAGTGGACTACAGGGTAATGTCCTACAATGAGCAGTTCTTC
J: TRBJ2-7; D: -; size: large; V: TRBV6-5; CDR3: CASSYSSGDSSYEQYF; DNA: TGTGCCAGCAGTTACTCTAGCGGGGACAGCTCCTACGAGCAGTACTTC
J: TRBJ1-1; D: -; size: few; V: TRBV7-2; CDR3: CASSLSRRGGTEAFF; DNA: TGTGCCAGCAGCTTAAGTCGGAGGGGGGGGACTGAAGCTTTCTTT
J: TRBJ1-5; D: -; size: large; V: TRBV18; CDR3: CASSPDRNQPQHF; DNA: TGTGCCAGCTCACCGGACAGAAATCAGCCCCAGCATTTT
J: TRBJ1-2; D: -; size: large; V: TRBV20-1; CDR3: CSARGGAAHTF; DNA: TGCAGTGCTAGGGGAGGGGCTGCGCACACCTTC
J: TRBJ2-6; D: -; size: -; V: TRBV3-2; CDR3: CASSRTSGTSGANVLTF; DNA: TGTGCCAGCAGCCGGACTAGCGGTACCTCTGGGGCCAACGTCCTGACTTTC
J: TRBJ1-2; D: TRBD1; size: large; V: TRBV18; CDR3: CASSSTGGRGYTF; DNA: TGTGCCAGCTCATCTACAGGGGGTCGAGGCTACACCTTC
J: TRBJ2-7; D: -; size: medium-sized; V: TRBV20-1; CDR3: CSAAGRTSYEQYF; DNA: TGCAGTGCTGCGGGCCGGACCTCCTACGAGCAGTACTTC
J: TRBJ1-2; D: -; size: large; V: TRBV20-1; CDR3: CSASAGRDGYTF; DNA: TGCAGTGCTAGTGCAGGGCGGGATGGCTACACCTTC
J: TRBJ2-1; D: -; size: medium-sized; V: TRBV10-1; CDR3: CASSENLYNEQFF; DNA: TGCGCCAGCAGTGAAAATCTTTACAATGAGCAGTTCTTC
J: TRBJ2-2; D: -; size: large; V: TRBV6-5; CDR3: CASSERDTGELFF; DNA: TGTGCCAGCAGTGAACGAGACACCGGGGAGCTGTTTTTT
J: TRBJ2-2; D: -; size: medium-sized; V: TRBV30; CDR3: CAWGTNTGELFF; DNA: TGTGCCTGGGGGACGAACACCGGGGAGCTGTTTTTT
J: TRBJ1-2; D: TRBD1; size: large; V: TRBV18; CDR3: CASSRTGGYYGYTF; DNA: TGTGCCAGCTCACGGACAGGGGGATACTATGGCTACACCTTC
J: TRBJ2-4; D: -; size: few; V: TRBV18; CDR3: CASSPLGASGRAKNIQYF; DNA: TGTGCCAGCTCACCATTGGGGGCCTCCGGAAGGGCCAAAAACATTCAGTACTTC
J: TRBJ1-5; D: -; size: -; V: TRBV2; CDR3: CASKTGVSNQPQHF; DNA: TGTGCCAGCAAAACTGGGGTGTCCAATCAGCCCCAGCATTTT